Below, 27 T cell receptor beta chains from the same sample are listed, as sequenced in a study of shared clonotypes between healthy human individuals. The method was immunoSEQ multiplex PCR; TCRdb's version includes in-frame clones alone and lacks a portion of them. The sample has about 2 million clones, about 94% seen once; the top ten hold about 1.1%. Terminally differentiated effector memory CD45RA+ cells were excluded from the naive CD8 cells, which were CD45RO-negative and positively selected for CCR7. Specimen: naive CD8+ T cells sorted from blood. The origin of the receptors is a young man in good health.

The V gene is TRBV4-1, the J gene TRBJ1-2, with D possibly matching TRBD1 (6 bases). The CDR3 contains 16 residues. Germline CDR1 reads MGHRA; CDR2 reads YSYEKL. V lost 0 bases, J lost 2 bases, and 13 bases lay in between. The CDR3 DNA reads TGCGCCAGCAGCCAAGAACACAGGGTCCCGAACTATGGCTACACCTTC. It yields the protein CASSQEHRVPNYGYTF.

The rearrangement links TRBV7-6 to TRBJ2-7; D unclear. This CDR3 has 12 amino acids. The V gene's germline CDR1 is SGHVS and CDR2 FNYEAQ. The V gene lost 1 base and the J gene lost 5 bases, with 6 bases spanning the gap. The DNA of the CDR3 is TGTGCCAGCAGCTTAGGCAGCCACGAGCAGTACTTC. It yields the protein CASSLGSHEQYF.

Points on this clone: In the same sample, other DNA sequences code for this CDR3. The chain uses TRBV9 and TRBJ1-1; D unclear. CDR3 length equals 13 residues. Germline lookup yields CDR1 SGDLS and CDR2 YYNGEE. V lost 0 bases, J lost 3 bases, and 6 bases lay in between. The CDR3 is CASSVERDTEAFF. In DNA form, the CDR3 reads TGTGCCAGCAGCGTAGAGCGGGACACTGAAGCTTTCTTT.

The chain recombines TRBV7-9 with TRBJ2-7, with D maybe TRBD1 (6 bases). The CDR3 sequence is 15 residues long. Germline V gene sequence: CDR1 SEHNR, CDR2 FQNEAQ (reference sequence). Trimming cost V 4 bases and J 0 bases, with 13 bases left between them. In nucleotides, the CDR3 is TGTGCCAGCAGCTCCCCCCCACAGGGCTCCTACGAGCAGTACTTC. Its protein product is CASSSPPQGSYEQYF. The full variable domain, its missing parts supplied by reference TRBV7-9 and TRBJ2-7, is DTGVSQNPRHKITKRGQNVTFRCDPISEHNRLYWYRQTLGQGPEFLTYFQNEAQLEKSRLLSDRFSAERPKGSFSTLEIQRTEQGDSAMYLCASSSPPQGSYEQYFGPGTRLTVT.

V is TRBV5-6 and J is TRBJ2-1, with 7 nucleotides matching TRBD1. With V trimmed by 6 bases and J by 8 bases, 14 bases remained unmatched. The CDR3 contains 15 residues. CDR1 is SGHDT, CDR2 YYEEEE, per germline. The CDR3 sequence is CASTLWDSIIYEQFF. Here the CDR3 DNA reads TGTGCCAGCACCTTATGGGACAGTATTATCTATGAGCAGTTCTTC.

The chain uses TRBV27 and TRBJ1-5, with 7 bases lining up with TRBD1. Germline loops: CDR1 MNHEY, CDR2 SMNVEV (reference sequence). CDR3 length: 15 amino acids. V was pared by 6 bases and J by 6 bases, with 11 bases of the junction left unmatched. Written as DNA, the CDR3 is TGTGCCAGCAGCCCAGGGGCAGGGGGTTTTCAGCCCCAGCATTTT. This codes for CASSPGAGGFQPQHF.

For the CDR3, the DNA is TGCGCCAGCAGTCCGGGACCCCTCCCCTACGAGCAGTACTTC. It yields the protein CASSPGPLPYEQYF. The J gene is TRBJ2-7, the V gene TRBV4-3; D is possibly TRBD1 or TRBD2 (5 bases each). V lost 6 bases and J 2 bases, leaving 14 bases between the germline ends. The CDR3 covers 14 residues. The germline gives CDR1 LGHNA, CDR2 YSLEER.

The chain has TRBV29-1 and TRBJ2-7; TRBD1 or TRBD2 may be the D gene (5 bases each). Per germline, CDR1 SQVTM and CDR2 ANQGSEA. The CDR3 sequence is 13 residues long. V gave up 4 bases and J gave up 5 bases, with 15 bases separating them. CDR3 loop: CSVGSGLSHEQYF. CDR3 in DNA: TGCAGCGTTGGATCGGGGCTTTCCCACGAGCAGTACTTC.

The rearrangement joins TRBV29-1 to TRBJ2-5; possibly TRBD1 or TRBD2 for D (5 bases each). Trimming stripped 2 bases from V and 4 bases from J, with 8 bases between. CDR1 is SQVTM, CDR2 ANQGSEA, per germline. This CDR3 comprises 12 residues. Here the CDR3 DNA reads TGCAGCGTTGAACCGGGGACAGAGACCCAGTACTTC. As protein: CSVEPGTETQYF.

This clone was picked up one time. The chain couples TRBV27 to TRBJ2-5, with unresolved D. This CDR3 region has 14 residues. CDR1 is MNHEY, CDR2 SMNVEV, per germline (reference sequence). Trimming removed 2 bases from V and 5 bases from J, with 12 bases in between. The CDR3 DNA reads as TGTGCCAGCAGTTTAAATTGGCTGGGGGAGACCCAGTACTTC. As protein: CASSLNWLGETQYF.

This clone was seen just once. The chain carries TRBV11-3 and TRBJ2-2, with 7 bases that match TRBD2. This CDR3 comprises 18 residues. Germline assignment: CDR1 SGHNT and CDR2 YENEEA. The V and J ends lost 5 bases and 2 bases, in that order; junction bases with no gene match: 14. The CDR3 DNA is TGTGCCAGCAGCGACGAAAGTTGGCGGGAGATTAACACCGGGGAGCTGTTTTTT. It translates to CASSDESWREINTGELFF.

Details on this clone: A much bigger clone sits one base away, suggesting this may be a read error. CDR3 loop: CAWSVETGDSYTF. As DNA, the CDR3 is TGTGCCTGGAGTGTAGAGACAGGGGATAGCTACACCTTC. The J gene is TRBJ1-2, the V gene TRBV30, with TRBD1 matching over 8 bases. Germline assignment: CDR1 GTSNPN and CDR2 SVGIG (reference sequence). The CDR3 loop spans 13 amino acids. Germline trimming cut 0 bases from V and 9 bases from J; bases unmatched to any gene: 6.

The chain recombines TRBV5-1 with TRBJ2-7; 9 bases agree with TRBD2. The CDR3 loop spans 17 amino acids. Germline lookup yields CDR1 SGHRS and CDR2 YFSETQ. Germline trimming cut 0 bases from V and 2 bases from J; bases unmatched to any gene: 9. CDR3 sequence (DNA): TGCGCCAGCAGCTTGGCCGGGGGCGGGAGGGCCCCCTACGAGCAGTACTTC. Translating gives CASSLAGGGRAPYEQYF.

This clone was counted once. The J gene is TRBJ1-4, the V gene TRBV7-3, with TRBD1 matching 7 bases. The CDR3 runs to 14 residues. The J segment lost 3 bases and the V segment lost 3 bases, leaving 1 base of the junction unmatched. From germline, CDR1 is SGHTA and CDR2 FQGTGA. Here the CDR3 reads CASSLTGPNEKLFF. CDR3 coding DNA: TGTGCCAGCAGCTTGACAGGGCCTAATGAAAAACTGTTTTTT.

V and J are TRBV27 and TRBJ1-1; 8 bases map to TRBD1. This CDR3 comprises 14 residues. CDR1 and CDR2 from the germline V gene are MNHEY and SMNVEV (reference sequence). V was pared by 3 bases and J by 1 base, with 1 base of the junction left unmatched. The CDR3 protein is CASSFRGQNTEAFF. CDR3 nucleotide sequence: TGTGCCAGCAGTTTCAGGGGGCAGAACACTGAAGCTTTCTTT.

The genes are TRBV5-8 and TRBJ1-5, with 10 bases matching TRBD1. The CDR3 has 15 residues. The junction had 7 bases not matched to a gene; V was cut back by 5 bases and J by 5 bases. Germline assignment: CDR1 SGHTS and CDR2 YDEGEE. The CDR3 nucleotides are TGTGCCAGCAGACAAACCGGGACAGGGGATCAGCCCCAGCATTTT. Protein product: CASRQTGTGDQPQHF.

The chain is built from TRBV5-4 and TRBJ2-1, with a weak D call TRBD2 (5 bases). Deletions cut 2 bases from V and 8 bases from J, with 11 bases between. This CDR3 has 13 residues. From germline, CDR1 is SGHNT and CDR2 YYREEE (reference sequence). The CDR3 protein is CASSFIALDEQFF. In nucleotides, the CDR3 is TGTGCCAGCAGCTTCATAGCGTTGGATGAGCAGTTCTTC.

The CDR3 DNA sequence: TGCGCCAGCAGCCAAGCGGCCGGGACACCAGTCGAGCAGTACTTC. Its protein product is CASSQAAGTPVEQYF. The chain links TRBV4-3 to TRBJ2-7; perhaps TRBD1 as D (6 bases). Germline loops: CDR1 LGHNA, CDR2 YSLEER. This CDR3 is built from 15 residues. With 1 base removed from V and 6 bases from J, the gap between germline ends came to 16 bases.

A note on this clone: This same CDR3 is encoded by further DNA sequences in the sample. This sequence joins TRBV6-5 and TRBJ2-3; TRBD2 matches at 9 bases. V was pared by 7 bases and J by 4 bases, with 3 bases of the junction left unmatched. The CDR3 extends over 13 amino acids. Germline CDR1 MNHEY, CDR2 SVGAGI. Here the CDR3 DNA reads TGTGCCAGCACGGCGGGAGGGGCAGATACGCAGTATTTT. Protein sequence: CASTAGGADTQYF.

In this sample, this clone turned up once. This rearrangement joins TRBV27 to TRBJ2-1, with TRBD2 matching over 9 bases. Germline CDR1 reads MNHEY; CDR2 reads SMNVEV (reference sequence). The CDR3 loop spans 15 amino acids. Trimming removed 2 bases from V and 8 bases from J; junction bases left unmatched: 7. DNA for the CDR3: TGTGCCAGCAGTTTACGTAGCGGGAGACAGGATGAGCAGTTCTTC. Protein product: CASSLRSGRQDEQFF.

As concerns this clone: The identical CDR3 is also encoded by other nucleotide sequences in the sample. This rearrangement joins TRBV27 to TRBJ2-2; no clear D. Trimming cost V 4 bases and J 5 bases, with 8 bases left between them. Germline lookup yields CDR1 MNHEY and CDR2 SMNVEV (reference sequence). The length of the CDR3 is 13 residues. For the CDR3, the DNA is TGTGCCAGCAGTTCAGGACGGACCGGGGAGCTGTTTTTT. Encoded protein: CASSSGRTGELFF.

V is TRBV2 and J is TRBJ1-1; D is undetermined. V lost 6 bases and J 4 bases, leaving 12 bases between the germline ends. The CDR3 is 13 amino acids. Germline values: CDR1 SNHLY, CDR2 FYNNEI. CDR3 amino acids: CASSDDIGTEAFF. CDR3 nucleotide sequence: TGTGCCAGCAGCGACGACATAGGCACTGAAGCTTTCTTT.

The rearrangement links TRBV27 to TRBJ2-5; 13 bases match TRBD2. This CDR3 comprises 15 residues. Germline CDR1 is MNHEY and CDR2 is SMNVEV (reference sequence). J was trimmed by 4 bases and V by 6 bases; bases with no gene match: 5. CDR3 region: CASSPGLAGIETQYF. The CDR3 DNA reads as TGTGCCAGCAGCCCGGGACTAGCGGGAATAGAGACCCAGTACTTC.

This rearrangement joins TRBV2 to TRBJ2-3; D is possibly TRBD1 (6 bases). The CDR3 covers 16 residues. Germline V gene sequence: CDR1 SNHLY, CDR2 FYNNEI. The ends were cut back, 1 base at V and 2 bases at J, with 13 bases in the middle. CDR3 in DNA: TGTGCCAGCAGTGAAGAGGACAGCCTGGCCACAGATACGCAGTATTTT. Protein product: CASSEEDSLATDTQYF.

The chain has TRBV7-9 and TRBJ1-1; D uncertain. This CDR3 spans 15 amino acids. Germline V lookup: CDR1 SEHNR, CDR2 FQNEAQ (reference sequence). The V end lost 4 bases, the J end lost 1 base, and 13 bases lay between the germline ends. The CDR3 spells CASSSTRAGNTEAFF. For the CDR3, the DNA is TGTGCCAGCAGCTCCACCCGGGCCGGGAACACTGAAGCTTTCTTT.

This rearrangement joins TRBV9 to TRBJ2-7, with 8 positions matching TRBD1. Germline V CDR1 and CDR2: SGDLS, YYNGEE. This CDR3 comprises 15 residues. After removal of 4 bases from V and 2 bases from J, the junction contained 8 bases not matched to a gene. As DNA, the CDR3 is TGTGCCAGCAGCCCGCCGGTGACAGGGGCCTACGAGCAGTACTTC. Amino acid sequence: CASSPPVTGAYEQYF.

This clone was seen only once. The V and J genes are TRBV4-1 and TRBJ1-3; no reliable D call. The length of the CDR3 is 14 residues. CDR1 and CDR2 from the germline V gene are MGHRA and YSYEKL. V lost 4 bases, J lost 2 bases, and 9 bases lay in between. The CDR3 loop reads CASSPIGPGNTIYF. The CDR3 DNA is TGCGCCAGCAGCCCAATCGGGCCTGGAAACACCATATATTTT.